Below are 2 T cell receptor beta chains sequenced from a single sample in a study of blood T cell repertoires in COVID-19. Sequencing used immunoSEQ multiplex PCR; TCRdb keeps in-frame clones, though not all of them. The profile shows around 80,000 clones, 65% to 85% of them singletons. Sequenced input: peripheral blood. The receptor set was obtained from an elderly woman with acute or convalescent COVID-19.

In this sample, this clone turned up once. This chain uses TRBV13 with TRBJ2-1; 7 bases line up with TRBD1. V lost 6 bases and J lost 1; bases outside the gene matches: 3. CDR1 PRHDT and CDR2 FYEKMQ come from the germline V gene (reference sequence). The CDR3 is 14 amino acids. The DNA for the CDR3 is TGTGCCAGCAGTTGGGGACAGTCCTACAATGAGCAGTTCTTC. This encodes CASSWGQSYNEQFF.

This clone was detected only a few times. The chain recombines TRBV7-9 with TRBJ1-2, with a weak D call TRBD1 (5 bases). CDR3 length equals 15 residues. V lost 5 bases and J lost 13, with 26 bases in between. CDR1 is SEHNR and CDR2 is FQNEAQ in the germline V gene (reference sequence). The CDR3 region has the DNA TGTGCCAGCAGCACCCACGGGGAGGGGTCTATTTGGGGCACCTTC. It translates to CASSTHGEGSIWGTF.